These 22 T cell receptor beta chains share one sample of origin, sequenced in a study of early T cells in non-severe SARS-CoV-2 infection. TCRdb re-derived calls from the 5' RACE reads in MiXCR, one entry per CDR3 protein. This table holds under 70,000 distinct CDR3 sequences, more than 9.5% found once. Sequencing was done on a sample of whole blood. These receptors were obtained from an adult who was a healthcare worker with PCR-confirmed SARS-CoV-2 infection or an uninfected control (not recorded which).

The V call is TRBV19, the J call TRBJ1-5; D uncertain. Trimming removed 1 base from V and 3 bases from J, with 10 bases in between. CDR3 size: 15 residues. CDR1 is LNHDA and CDR2 is SQIVND in the germline V gene (reference sequence). The CDR3 here is CASSIVEFNNQPQHF. The CDR3 bases are TGTGCCAGTAGTATAGTCGAGTTTAACAATCAGCCCCAGCATTTT.

To note about this clonotype: One end of the junction is discordant with germline, which a read error may explain. The chain employs TRBV12-3 or TRBV12-4 and TRBJ2-7; no reliable D call. This CDR3 has 15 residues. DNA for the CDR3: TGTGCCAGCAGTTTAGGGGCGTTGAACTCCTTCGAGCAGTACTTC. Protein sequence: CASSLGALNSFEQYF.

In its sample, this clonotype was seen many times. The chain uses TRBV5-5 and TRBJ1-4; the D gene is possibly TRBD1 (6 bases). Deletions cut 3 bases from V and 8 bases from J, with 20 bases between. The CDR3 runs to 16 residues. Germline V gives CDR1 SGHKS, CDR2 YYEKEE (reference sequence). CDR3 protein: CASSSRLDSYEEKLFF. The CDR3 nucleotides read TGTGCCAGCAGCTCGAGACTGGACAGTTACGAGGAAAAACTGTTTTTT.

There are many counts of this clonotype. This chain joins TRBV12-3 or TRBV12-4 and TRBJ1-2, with a tentative D call TRBD1 (6 bases). V lost 6 bases and J 6 bases, leaving 11 bases between the germline ends. This CDR3 comprises 12 residues. CDR3 in amino acids: CASSRDTDGYTF. CDR3 in DNA: TGTGCCAGCAGCCGGGACACGGATGGCTACACCTTC.

This clonotype was recorded a few times. The chain carries TRBV13 and TRBJ2-7; D unclear. CDR3 length: 14 amino acids. V gave up 4 bases and J gave up 0 bases, with 10 bases separating them. Per the germline V gene, CDR1 is PRHDT and CDR2 is FYEKMQ (reference sequence). The CDR3 region is CASSYGWSSYEQYF. In DNA, the CDR3 is TGTGCCAGCAGCTACGGATGGAGCTCCTACGAGCAGTACTTC.

This sequence joins TRBV20-1 and TRBJ2-1, with D maybe TRBD2 (5 bases). Germline values: CDR1 DFQATT, CDR2 SNEGSKA (reference sequence). The CDR3 spans 15 residues. Trimming stripped 4 bases from V and 0 bases from J, with 13 bases between. This chain's CDR3 is CSAIWRVSSYNEQFF. The CDR3, as DNA: TGCAGTGCTATTTGGCGGGTGAGCTCCTACAATGAGCAGTTCTTC.

This clonotype has ten or more counts. This chain uses TRBV3-1 with TRBJ1-1; tentative D call: TRBD1 (5 bases). The germline gives CDR1 LGHDT, CDR2 YNNKEL (reference sequence). The CDR3 is made up of 12 amino acids. Trimming stripped 3 bases from V and 5 bases from J, with 7 bases between. CDR3 loop: CASSQAGTEAFF. Written as DNA, the CDR3 is TGTGCCAGCAGCCAGGCAGGGACTGAAGCTTTCTTT. Variable domain in full (rest from reference TRBV3-1 and TRBJ1-1): DTAVSQTPKYLVTQMGNDKSIKCEQNLGHDTMYWYKQDSKKFLKIMFSYNNKELIINETVPNRFSPKSPDKAHLNLHINSLELGDSAVYFCASSQAGTEAFFGQGTRLTVV.

This clonotype was picked up a small number of times. The J gene is TRBJ1-2, the V gene TRBV28; possible D gene TRBD1, 5 bases. V was pared by 7 bases and J by 2 bases, with 11 bases between. This CDR3 has 13 residues. Germline CDR1 is MDHEN and CDR2 is SYDVKM. DNA of the CDR3: TGTGCCAGCATGCAAGGGGCGAACTATGGCTACACCTTC. Encoded protein: CASMQGANYGYTF.

The chain recombines TRBV19 with TRBJ1-5; a weak D match, TRBD1 (5 bases). The ends were cut back, 2 bases at V and 0 bases at J, with 8 bases in the middle. Germline CDR1 reads LNHDA; CDR2 reads SQIVND (reference sequence). The CDR3 runs 15 residues. As DNA, the CDR3 is TGTGCCAGTAGTATAAGCCAGGGTAGCAATCAGCCCCAGCATTTT. As protein: CASSISQGSNQPQHF.

The V gene is TRBV20-1, the J gene TRBJ2-7; D is perhaps TRBD2 (5 bases). Trimming cost V 6 bases and J 4 bases, with 16 bases left between them. The CDR3 loop spans 13 amino acids. Looked up from germline, CDR1 is DFQATT and CDR2 is SNEGSKA (reference sequence). CDR3 residues: CSARSGSLYEQYF. CDR3 nucleotide sequence: TGCAGTGCCCGGTCGGGAAGTCTGTACGAGCAGTACTTC.

The V and J genes are TRBV29-1 and TRBJ1-4; D uncertain. Trimming stripped 5 bases from V and 8 bases from J, with 12 bases between. The V gene's germline CDR1 is SQVTM and CDR2 ANQGSEA. The CDR3 is made up of 12 amino acids. CDR3 in DNA: TGCAGCGTTAGGCGGTCCGGGGAAAAACTGTTTTTT. Encoded protein: CSVRRSGEKLFF. The whole variable domain, remainder taken from reference TRBV29-1 and TRBJ1-4, is SAVISQKPSRDICQRGTSLTIQCQVDSQVTMMFWYRQQPGQSLTLIATANQGSEATYESGFVIDKFPISRPNLTFSTLTVSNMSPEDSSIYLCSVRRSGEKLFFGSGTQLSVL.

This clonotype was picked up a small number of times. This chain uses TRBV7-9 with TRBJ2-7, with D perhaps matching TRBD1 (6 bases). From germline, CDR1 is SEHNR and CDR2 FQNEAQ (reference sequence). The CDR3 length is 11 residues. Trimming removed 6 bases from V and 7 bases from J, with 10 bases in between. The CDR3 protein is CASRGAGEQYF. CDR3 coding DNA: TGTGCCAGCAGGGGGGCTGGGGAGCAGTACTTC.

This clonotype was detected only a few times. This chain connects TRBV15 to TRBJ2-3; D unclear. The CDR3 sequence is 12 residues long. Trimming shortened V by 3 bases and J by 5 bases, and 6 bases separated the two germline ends. Germline CDR1 LNHNV, CDR2 YYDKDF (reference sequence). For the CDR3, the DNA is TGTGCCACCAGCAGGGCTTTAGATACGCAGTATTTT. Translated: CATSRALDTQYF.

Many counts were recorded for this clonotype. The V and J genes are TRBV6-6 and TRBJ1-1, with 7 positions matching TRBD1. The ends lost 6 bases at V and 1 base at J; junction bases unmatched: 8. The CDR3 has 15 amino acids. Germline-derived CDR1 and CDR2 are MNHNY and SVGAGI (reference sequence). CDR3 nucleotides: TGTGCCAGCAGAAATGGACAGGCTGCGAACACTGAAGCTTTCTTT. Translation gives CASRNGQAANTEAFF.

This chain joins TRBV4-1 and TRBJ1-1; no reliable D call. The CDR3 runs 15 residues. Deletions cut 5 bases from V and 0 bases from J, with 13 bases between. The germline V gene encodes CDR1 MGHRA and CDR2 YSYEKL. The CDR3 spells CASSYAGPLNTEAFF. DNA of the CDR3: TGCGCCAGCAGCTATGCAGGACCATTGAACACTGAAGCTTTCTTT.

The chain carries TRBV5-6 and TRBJ1-2; D might be TRBD1 (5 bases). The V gene's germline CDR1 is SGHDT and CDR2 YYEEEE. Trimming pared 1 base from V and 4 bases from J, leaving 8 bases between. CDR3 length: 13 amino acids. CDR3 coding DNA: TGTGCCAGCAGCTTGTTACAGGCCTATGGCTACACCTTC. Its translation: CASSLLQAYGYTF.

The rearrangement links TRBV18 to TRBJ1-2, with 8 bases fitting TRBD1. The CDR3 is made up of 14 amino acids. CDR1 and CDR2 from the germline V gene are KGHSH and LQKENI. With V trimmed by 6 bases and J by 2 bases, 5 bases remained unmatched. This CDR3 is CASSPGTGNYGYTF. CDR3 DNA: TGTGCCAGCTCCCCCGGGACAGGCAACTATGGCTACACCTTC. Filled out from reference TRBV18 and TRBJ1-2, the complete variable domain reads NAGVMQNPRHLVRRRGQEARLRCSPMKGHSHVYWYRQLPEEGLKFMVYLQKENIIDESGMPKERFSAEFPKEGPSILRIQQVVRGDSAAYFCASSPGTGNYGYTFGSGTRLTVV.

The chain combines TRBV18 with TRBJ2-7, with 8 bases lining up with TRBD1. J was trimmed by 2 bases and V by 5 bases; bases with no gene match: 14. Germline CDR1 reads KGHSH; CDR2 reads LQKENI. This CDR3 comprises 17 residues. CDR3 nucleotides: TGTGCCAGCTCAGGGGACAGGAGGAGTCCTAGCGCCTACGAGCAGTACTTC. Translating it yields CASSGDRRSPSAYEQYF.

Many counts were recorded for this clonotype. The rearrangement joins TRBV7-2 to TRBJ2-3; tentatively, D is TRBD2 (5 bases). V shed 5 bases and J shed 3 bases, with 12 bases lying between them. The CDR3 has 14 residues. Germline lookup yields CDR1 SGHTA and CDR2 FQGNSA. The CDR3 spells CASSREGSTDTQYF. The CDR3 nucleotides are TGTGCCAGCAGCCGCGAGGGATCAACAGATACGCAGTATTTT.

This rearrangement joins TRBV6-2 or TRBV6-3 to TRBJ1-2; weak D call: TRBD1 (6 bases). The germline V gene has CDR1 MNHEY and CDR2 SVGEGT. V was trimmed by 5 bases and J by 7 bases, leaving 20 bases between them. This CDR3 contains 15 residues. The CDR3 DNA sequence: TGTGCCAGCAGTCGCACCCGGGACATTCTTTTTGGCTACACCTTC. Amino acids: CASSRTRDILFGYTF.

The V call is TRBV2, the J call TRBJ1-1; D call uncertain. V shed 7 bases and J shed 4 bases, with 10 bases lying between them. Germline V gene sequence: CDR1 SNHLY, CDR2 FYNNEI. The CDR3 sequence is 12 residues long. The CDR3 loop is CASIFSGTEAFF. The DNA for the CDR3 is TGTGCCAGCATTTTCTCCGGCACTGAAGCTTTCTTT.

This clonotype was seen many times. This chain connects TRBV20-1 to TRBJ2-1; 9 bases match TRBD2. V was clipped by 1 base and J by 2 bases; unmatched bases: 3. The CDR3 has 15 amino acids. CDR1 DFQATT and CDR2 SNEGSKA come from the germline V gene (reference sequence). The DNA of the CDR3 is TGCAGTGCTAGAGGGGCGGGAGGGCCCTACAATGAGCAGTTCTTC. Translating gives CSARGAGGPYNEQFF.